The clone carrying this TCR beta chain has a single count. This specimen comes from a study of blood T cell repertoires in COVID-19. Study at large: Sources were T cells, B-cell-depleted T cells, or PBMCs; the material itself was cDNA or gDNA.

The CDR3 length is 12 residues. V lost 6 bases and J lost 5, with 11 bases in between. Germline values: CDR1 LGHNT, CDR2 FRNRAP. In the original processing: Using reference gene primer amplification, nucleated cell counts were estimated. Profiled with immunoSEQ multiplex PCR; TCRdb holds only in-frame clones, not every one. That table supplies the V and J calls and clone size; D and trimming were determined from the DNA. The repertoire holds about 92,000 clones, with over 70% as singletons. This chain links TRBV12-5 with TRBJ2-7; tentatively, D is TRBD2 (5 bases). Material: peripheral blood. This TCR was sampled from a man aged 45 to 65 who had recovered from COVID-19. The DNA for the CDR3 is TGTGCTAGTGGAAGCGTGAGGGACGAGCAGTACTTC. Its translation is CASGSVRDEQYF. Full variable domain (outside the CDR3, taken from reference TRBV12-5 and TRBJ2-7): DARVTQTPRHKVTEMGQEVTMRCQPILGHNTVFWYRQTMMQGLELLAYFRNRAPLDDSGMPKDRFSAEMPDATLATLKIQPSEPRDSAVYFCASGSVRDEQYFGPGTRLTVT.